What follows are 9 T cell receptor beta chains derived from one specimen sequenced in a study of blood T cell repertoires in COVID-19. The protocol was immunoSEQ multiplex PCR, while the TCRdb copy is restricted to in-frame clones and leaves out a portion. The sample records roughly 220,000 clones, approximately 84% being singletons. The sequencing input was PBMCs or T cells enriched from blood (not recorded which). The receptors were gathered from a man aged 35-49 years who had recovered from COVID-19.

The CDR3 nucleotides read TGTGCCAGCAGCTTAGGAAGCGGGGAGCCAGCAGATACGCAGTATTTT. Amino acid sequence: CASSLGSGEPADTQYF. The chain uses TRBV7-2 and TRBJ2-3; 7 bases fit TRBD2. This CDR3 contains 16 residues. After removal of 1 base from V and 4 bases from J, the junction contained 8 bases not matched to a gene. Germline-derived CDR1 and CDR2 are SGHTA and FQGNSA.

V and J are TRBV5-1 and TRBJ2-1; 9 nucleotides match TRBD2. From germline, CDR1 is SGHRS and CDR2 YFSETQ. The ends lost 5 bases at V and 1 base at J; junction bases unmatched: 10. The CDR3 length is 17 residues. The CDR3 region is CASRASGDLNSYNEQFF. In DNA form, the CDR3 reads TGCGCCAGCAGGGCTAGCGGGGATCTGAATTCCTACAATGAGCAGTTCTTC.

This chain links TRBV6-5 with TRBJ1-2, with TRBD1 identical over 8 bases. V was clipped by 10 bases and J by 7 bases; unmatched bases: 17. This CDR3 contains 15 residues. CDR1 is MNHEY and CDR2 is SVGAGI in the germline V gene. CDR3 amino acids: CAIEGGRQGISGYTF. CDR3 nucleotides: TGTGCCATCGAGGGGGGGCGACAGGGGATTAGTGGCTACACCTTC.

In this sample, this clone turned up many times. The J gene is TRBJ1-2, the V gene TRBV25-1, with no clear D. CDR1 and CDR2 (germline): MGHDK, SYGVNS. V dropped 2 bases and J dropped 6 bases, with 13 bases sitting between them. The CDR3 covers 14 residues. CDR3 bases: TGTGCCAGCAGTGAAGTCGGGGTCCTCCATGGCTACACCTTC. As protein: CASSEVGVLHGYTF.

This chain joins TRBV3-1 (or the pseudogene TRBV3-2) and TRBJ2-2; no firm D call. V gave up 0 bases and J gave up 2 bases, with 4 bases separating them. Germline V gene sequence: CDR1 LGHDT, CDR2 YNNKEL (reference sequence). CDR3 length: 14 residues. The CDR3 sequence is CASSQDYNTGELFF. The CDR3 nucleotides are TGTGCCAGCAGCCAAGACTATAACACCGGGGAGCTGTTTTTT.

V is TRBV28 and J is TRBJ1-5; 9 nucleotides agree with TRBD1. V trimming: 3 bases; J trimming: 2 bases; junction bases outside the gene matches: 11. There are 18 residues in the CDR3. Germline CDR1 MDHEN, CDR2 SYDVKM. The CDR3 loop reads CASSLVPGQGRGNQPQHF. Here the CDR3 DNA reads TGTGCCAGCAGTTTGGTCCCGGGACAGGGAAGGGGCAATCAGCCCCAGCATTTT.

CDR3 DNA sequence: TGCGCCAGCAGTCTTACGACAGGGATGCGTGATGGCTACACCTTC. This translates into CASSLTTGMRDGYTF. The rearrangement links TRBV5-1 to TRBJ1-2; 7 bases match TRBD1. V shed 5 bases and J 6 bases; nucleotides not matched to a gene: 13. Germline V gives CDR1 SGHRS, CDR2 YFSETQ. The length of the CDR3 is 15 residues.

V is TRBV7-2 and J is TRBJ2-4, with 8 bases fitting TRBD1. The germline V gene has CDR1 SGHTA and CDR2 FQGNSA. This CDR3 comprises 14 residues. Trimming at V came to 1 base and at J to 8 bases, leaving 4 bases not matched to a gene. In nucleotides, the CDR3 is TGTGCCAGCAGCTTAGGGACAGGGACGGACATTCAGTACTTC. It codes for CASSLGTGTDIQYF.

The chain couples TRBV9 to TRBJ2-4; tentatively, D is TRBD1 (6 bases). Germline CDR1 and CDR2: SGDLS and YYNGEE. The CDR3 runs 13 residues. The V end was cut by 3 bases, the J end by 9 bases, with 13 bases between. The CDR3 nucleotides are TGTGCCAGCAGCGGGGGGCGCACCTCCATTCAGTACTTC. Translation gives CASSGGRTSIQYF.